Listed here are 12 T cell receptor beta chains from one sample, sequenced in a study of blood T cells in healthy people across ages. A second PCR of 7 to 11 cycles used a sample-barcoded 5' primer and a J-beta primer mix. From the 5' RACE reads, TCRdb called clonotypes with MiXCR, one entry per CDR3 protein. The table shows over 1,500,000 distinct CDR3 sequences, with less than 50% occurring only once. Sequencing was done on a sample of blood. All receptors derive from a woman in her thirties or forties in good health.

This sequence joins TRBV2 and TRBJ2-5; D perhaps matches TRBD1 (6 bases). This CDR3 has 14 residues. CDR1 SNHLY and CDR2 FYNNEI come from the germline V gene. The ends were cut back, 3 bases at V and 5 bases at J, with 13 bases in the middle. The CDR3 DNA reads TGTGCCAGCAGTGAGGGCAGGGGCCCGGAGACCCAGTACTTC. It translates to CASSEGRGPETQYF.

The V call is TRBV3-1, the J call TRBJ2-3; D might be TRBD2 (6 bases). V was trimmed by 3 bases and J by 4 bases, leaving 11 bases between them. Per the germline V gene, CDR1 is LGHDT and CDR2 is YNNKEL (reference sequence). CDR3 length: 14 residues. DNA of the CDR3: TGTGCCAGCAGCCAGGGGACTGACTCAGATACGCAGTATTTT. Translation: CASSQGTDSDTQYF.

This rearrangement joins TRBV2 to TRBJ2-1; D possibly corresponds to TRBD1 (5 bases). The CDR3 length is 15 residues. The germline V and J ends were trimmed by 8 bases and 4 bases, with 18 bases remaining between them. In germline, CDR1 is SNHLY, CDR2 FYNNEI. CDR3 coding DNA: TGTGCCAGCGCCAAAAGGGGTTCTACGTACAATGAGCAGTTCTTC. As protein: CASAKRGSTYNEQFF.

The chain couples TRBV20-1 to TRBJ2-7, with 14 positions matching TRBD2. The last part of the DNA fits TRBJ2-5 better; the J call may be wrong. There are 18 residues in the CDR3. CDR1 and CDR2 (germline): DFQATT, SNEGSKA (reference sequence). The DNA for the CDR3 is TGCAGTGCTAGAGCGTCCTTCGAGACTAGCGGGGGGGCGGGGACCCAGTACTTC. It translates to CSARASFETSGGAGTQYF.

The CDR3 loop reads CASSTGGMDQPQHF. DNA of the CDR3: TGTGCCAGCAGTACCGGGGGGATGGATCAGCCCCAGCATTTT. This chain connects TRBV6-6 to TRBJ1-5; tentatively, D is TRBD1 (5 bases). Looked up from germline, CDR1 is MNHNY and CDR2 is SVGAGI (reference sequence). CDR3 size: 14 residues. The V and J ends lost 5 bases and 5 bases respectively, with 13 bases between them.

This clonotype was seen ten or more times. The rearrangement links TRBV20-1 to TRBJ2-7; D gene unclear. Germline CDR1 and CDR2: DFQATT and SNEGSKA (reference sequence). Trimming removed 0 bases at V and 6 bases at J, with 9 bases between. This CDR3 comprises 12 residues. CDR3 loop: CSARDHRSEQYF. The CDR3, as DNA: TGCAGTGCTAGAGATCACCGTTCCGAGCAGTACTTC.

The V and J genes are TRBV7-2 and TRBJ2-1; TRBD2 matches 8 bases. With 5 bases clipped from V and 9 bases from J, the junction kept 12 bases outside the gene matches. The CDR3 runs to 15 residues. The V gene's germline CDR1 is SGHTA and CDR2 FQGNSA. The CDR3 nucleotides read TGTGCCAGCAGCCCCCGACGGACTAGCATCGGTGAGCAGTTCTTC. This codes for CASSPRRTSIGEQFF.

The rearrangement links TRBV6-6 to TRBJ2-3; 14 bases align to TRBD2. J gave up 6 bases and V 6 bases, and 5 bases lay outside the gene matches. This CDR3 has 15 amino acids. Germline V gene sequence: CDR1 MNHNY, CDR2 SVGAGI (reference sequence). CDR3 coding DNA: TGTGCCAGCAGACCGGGACTAGCGGGGGTGGATACGCAGTATTTT. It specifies CASRPGLAGVDTQYF.

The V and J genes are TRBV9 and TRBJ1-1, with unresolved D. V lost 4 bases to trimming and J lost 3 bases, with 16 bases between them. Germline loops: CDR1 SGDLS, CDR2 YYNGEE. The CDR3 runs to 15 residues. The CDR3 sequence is CASSIIPRSDTEAFF. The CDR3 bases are TGTGCCAGCAGCATCATCCCCAGGTCCGACACTGAAGCTTTCTTT.

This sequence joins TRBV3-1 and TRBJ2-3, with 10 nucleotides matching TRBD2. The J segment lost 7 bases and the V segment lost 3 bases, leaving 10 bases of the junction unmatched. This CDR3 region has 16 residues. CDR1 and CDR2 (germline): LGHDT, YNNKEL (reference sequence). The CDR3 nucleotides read TGTGCCAGCAGCCATAGACTAGCGGGCGACTACTATACGCAGTATTTT. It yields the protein CASSHRLAGDYYTQYF.

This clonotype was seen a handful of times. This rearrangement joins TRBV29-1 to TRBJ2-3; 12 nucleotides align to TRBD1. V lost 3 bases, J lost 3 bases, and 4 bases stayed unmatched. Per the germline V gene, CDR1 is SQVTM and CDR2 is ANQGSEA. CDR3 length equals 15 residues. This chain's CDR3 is CSVEPGQGATDTQYF. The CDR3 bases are TGCAGCGTTGAGCCGGGACAGGGGGCTACAGATACGCAGTATTTT.

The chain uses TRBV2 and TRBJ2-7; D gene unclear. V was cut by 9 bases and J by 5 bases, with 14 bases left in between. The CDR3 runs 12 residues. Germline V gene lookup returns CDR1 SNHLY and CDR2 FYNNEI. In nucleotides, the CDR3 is TGTGCCAGGACTCTTCGCGACAACGAGCAGTACTTC. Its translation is CARTLRDNEQYF.